Sequencing of this T cell receptor (beta chain) was carried out in a study of blood T cell repertoires in COVID-19. Study background: Sites across the United States, Italy and Spain contributed samples from acute and convalescent COVID-19. PBMCs, B-cell-depleted T cells, or T cells were the source of the cDNA or gDNA that made up the material.

Per the original data handling: The authors estimated nucleated cell counts from reference gene primer amplification. Using immunoSEQ multiplex PCR, the repertoire was profiled, and TCRdb retains in-frame clones only, with some absent. The DNA gave D and trimming, while V, J and clone size come from that table. The sample has some 140,000 clones, about four fifths seen once. Adults between roughly 18 and 100 years of age took part from 20 to 25 US areas. The V and J ends lost 0 bases and 4 bases respectively, with 15 bases between them. The CDR3 is 16 amino acids. Germline V CDR1 and CDR2: MNHNS, SASEGT.

Sequences were obtained from PBMCs or T cells enriched from blood (not recorded which). V is TRBV6-1 and J is TRBJ1-2; D remains ambiguous. This receptor was identified in a middle-aged man with acute COVID-19. CDR3 DNA: TGTGCCAGCAGTGAAGCGTGGAGGAAGGAGGCCTATGGCTACACCTTC. Amino acid sequence: CASSEAWRKEAYGYTF.